Each of the 16 T cell receptor beta chains below was sequenced from the same sample in a study of CD8 T cells in Susac syndrome (dated by TCRdb to between 2018 and 2020). Libraries were built with the immunoSEQ multiplex PCR assay. RNA was extracted using the RNeasy kit, and roughly 0.45 to 1 microgram was reverse transcribed with random hexamers. The public reads were run again by TCRdb, first through fastp at Q25 and then through MiXCR, and only productive beta chains were kept. Each CDR3 protein appears once, grouped with its most common genes and DNA. Counted in this sample were a few hundred thousand distinct CDR3 sequences; approximately 94% of them appeared once. The ten largest clones take up about 0.14% of the sample. Sequencing was carried out using CD4+ T cells from PBMCs. These receptors originate from a human donor with Susac syndrome.

For the CDR3, the DNA is TGTGCCAGCTCACCTCCCGGGACACTTGGACGGGCCCAGTACTTC. Protein sequence: CASSPPGTLGRAQYF. The chain uses TRBV18 and TRBJ2-5, with a tentative D call TRBD1 (6 bases). Trimming stripped 3 bases from V and 9 bases from J, with 20 bases between. The germline gives CDR1 KGHSH, CDR2 LQKENI. This CDR3 spans 15 amino acids.

This chain links TRBV4-3 with TRBJ2-3; D gene uncertain. The CDR3 spans 15 residues. Germline CDR1 reads LGHNA; CDR2 reads YSLEER. The V end lost 0 bases, the J end lost 2 bases, and 9 bases lay between the germline ends. This CDR3 is CASSQDGLNTDTQYF. The DNA of the CDR3 is TGCGCCAGCAGCCAAGATGGCCTGAACACAGATACGCAGTATTTT.

The chain combines TRBV30 with TRBJ1-2; TRBD1 matches at 8 bases. The CDR3 length is 14 residues. The junction had 9 bases not matched to a gene; V was cut back by 3 bases and J by 6 bases. CDR1 and CDR2 (germline): GTSNPN, SVGIG (reference sequence). The CDR3 is CAWRVADRVNGYTF. The DNA of the CDR3 is TGTGCCTGGAGGGTTGCGGACAGGGTCAATGGCTACACCTTC. The full variable domain, rest sourced from reference TRBV30 and TRBJ1-2, is SQTIHQWPATLVQPVGSPLSLECTVEGTSNPNLYWYRQAAGRGLQLLFYSVGIGQISSEVPQNLSASRPQDRQFILSSKKLLLSDSGFYLCAWRVADRVNGYTFGSGTRLTVV.

The rearrangement uses TRBV24-1 and TRBJ2-3, with 8 positions matching TRBD1. The CDR3 contains 16 residues. The trim removed 0 bases at V and 0 bases at J, leaving 1 base unmatched. Germline V gene lookup returns CDR1 KGHDR and CDR2 SFDVKD. CDR3 amino acids: CATSDLAGGSTDTQYF. The DNA of the CDR3 is TGTGCCACCAGTGATTTGGCAGGGGGCAGCACAGATACGCAGTATTTT.

This chain uses TRBV30 with TRBJ2-7; D is unclear. Deletions cut 1 base from V and 6 bases from J, with 13 bases between. Germline V lookup: CDR1 GTSNPN, CDR2 SVGIG (reference sequence). CDR3 length: 13 amino acids. The CDR3 reads CAWSAGPKREQYF. The DNA of the CDR3 is TGTGCCTGGAGTGCCGGACCTAAGCGCGAGCAGTACTTC.

The chain joins TRBV2 to TRBJ2-7; TRBD2 agrees at 8 bases. CDR1 and CDR2 from the germline V gene are SNHLY and FYNNEI. This CDR3 has 14 amino acids. The ends lost 7 bases at V and 0 bases at J; junction bases unmatched: 5. The CDR3 bases are TGTGCCAGCAAGGGACTAGGACACTCCTACGAGCAGTACTTC. Protein product: CASKGLGHSYEQYF.

The chain has TRBV30 and TRBJ1-4; D is possibly TRBD1 (5 bases). V was shortened by 3 bases and J by 8 bases, with 19 bases between the two germline ends. CDR3 length equals 15 residues. Germline assignment: CDR1 GTSNPN and CDR2 SVGIG (reference sequence). CDR3 sequence: CAWRTPGPGYEKLFF. DNA of the CDR3: TGTGCCTGGAGGACCCCGGGACCGGGGTACGAAAAACTGTTTTTT.

The chain is built from TRBV4-1 and TRBJ1-5; no clear D. V was pared by 8 bases and J by 4 bases, with 9 bases between. The length of the CDR3 is 12 residues. Per the germline V gene, CDR1 is MGHRA and CDR2 is YSYEKL. The CDR3 sequence: CASGELNQPQHF. DNA of the CDR3: TGCGCCAGCGGTGAATTAAATCAGCCCCAGCATTTT.

This chain uses TRBV7-2 with TRBJ1-4, with a tentative D call TRBD1 (6 bases). Germline lookup yields CDR1 SGHTA and CDR2 FQGNSA. CDR3 length: 13 amino acids. V was pared by 8 bases and J by 7 bases, with 14 bases between. CDR3 nucleotides: TGTGCCAGCTTAAGGACAGCGGGTGAAAAACTGTTTTTT. It translates to CASLRTAGEKLFF.

This clonotype was picked up one time. The rearrangement joins TRBV12-3 or TRBV12-4 to TRBJ1-1, with 8 bases aligning to TRBD1. Germline trimming cut 8 bases from V and 3 bases from J; bases unmatched to any gene: 11. The length of the CDR3 is 15 residues. This chain's CDR3 is CASAITGGSHTEAFF. In nucleotides, the CDR3 is TGTGCCAGCGCGATAACAGGGGGTAGTCACACTGAAGCTTTCTTT.

This chain's CDR3 is CASSQDPRGQDTQYF. In nucleotides, the CDR3 is TGCGCCAGCAGCCAAGATCCCCGGGGACAAGATACGCAGTATTTT. The V and J genes are TRBV4-3 and TRBJ2-3; a possible D gene is TRBD1 (6 bases). Germline lookup yields CDR1 LGHNA and CDR2 YSLEER. The germline V and J ends were trimmed by 0 bases and 5 bases, with 12 bases remaining between them. The CDR3 sequence is 15 residues long.

CDR3 nucleotides: TGTGCCTGGGCAAGGACAGGGGGAACTGAAGCTTTCTTT. It encodes CAWARTGGTEAFF. The chain couples TRBV30 to TRBJ1-1; 10 nucleotides agree with TRBD1. The CDR3 runs 13 residues. The V gene's germline CDR1 is GTSNPN and CDR2 SVGIG (reference sequence). The J segment lost 5 bases and the V segment lost 5 bases, leaving 5 bases of the junction unmatched.

The chain is built from TRBV6-2 or TRBV6-3 and TRBJ1-5; D is ambiguous. The V gene lost 2 bases and the J gene lost 6 bases, with 8 bases spanning the gap. Germline V gene sequence: CDR1 MNHEY, CDR2 SVGEGT. The CDR3 has 13 residues. The CDR3 protein is CASSYDEGQPQHF. For the CDR3, the DNA is TGTGCCAGCAGTTACGACGAGGGTCAGCCCCAGCATTTT.

The V gene is TRBV19, the J gene TRBJ2-3; 11 bases match TRBD2. Germline CDR1 is LNHDA and CDR2 is SQIVND (reference sequence). The length of the CDR3 is 17 residues. Losses at the gene ends were 3 bases for V and 6 bases for J; bases not matched to a gene: 11. The chain's CDR3 is CASSMAGLAGGADTQYF. The CDR3 nucleotides are TGTGCCAGTAGTATGGCCGGTCTAGCGGGGGGTGCCGATACGCAGTATTTT.

The V gene is TRBV14, the J gene TRBJ1-2; TRBD1 matches 7 bases. J gave up 0 bases and V 2 bases, and 12 bases lay outside the gene matches. The CDR3 covers 18 residues. Germline assignment: CDR1 SGHDN and CDR2 FVKESK. The CDR3 coding sequence is TGTGCCAGCAGCCAAAACTTCCGGGACAGCGCGACTAACTATGGCTACACCTTC. It is translated as CASSQNFRDSATNYGYTF.

The chain combines TRBV12-3 or TRBV12-4 with TRBJ1-5; 7 nucleotides match TRBD1. This CDR3 region has 15 residues. J lost 1 base, V lost 6 bases, and 6 bases had no gene match. In DNA form, the CDR3 reads TGTGCCAGCAGAGCACAGGGGCTAAGCAATCAGCCCCAGCATTTT. It translates to CASRAQGLSNQPQHF.